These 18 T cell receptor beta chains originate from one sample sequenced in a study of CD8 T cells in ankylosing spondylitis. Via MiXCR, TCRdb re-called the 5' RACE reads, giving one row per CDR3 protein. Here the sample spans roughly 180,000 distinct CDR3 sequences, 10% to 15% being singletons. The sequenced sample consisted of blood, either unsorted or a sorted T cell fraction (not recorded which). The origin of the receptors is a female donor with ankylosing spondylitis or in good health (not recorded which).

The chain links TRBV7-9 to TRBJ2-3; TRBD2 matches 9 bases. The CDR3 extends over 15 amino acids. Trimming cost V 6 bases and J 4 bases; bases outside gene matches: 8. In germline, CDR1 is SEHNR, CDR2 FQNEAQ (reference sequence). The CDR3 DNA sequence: TGTGCCAGCAGTCCAAATAGCGGGAGCGCAGATACGCAGTATTTT. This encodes CASSPNSGSADTQYF.

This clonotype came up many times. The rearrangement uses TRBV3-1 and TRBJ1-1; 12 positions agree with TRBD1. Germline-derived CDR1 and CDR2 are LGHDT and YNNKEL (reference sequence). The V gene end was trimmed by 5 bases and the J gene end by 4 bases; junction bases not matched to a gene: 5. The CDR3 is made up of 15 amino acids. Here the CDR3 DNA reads TGTGCCAGCAGCGAATTGGGACAGGGGGCCACTGAAGCTTTCTTT. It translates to CASSELGQGATEAFF.

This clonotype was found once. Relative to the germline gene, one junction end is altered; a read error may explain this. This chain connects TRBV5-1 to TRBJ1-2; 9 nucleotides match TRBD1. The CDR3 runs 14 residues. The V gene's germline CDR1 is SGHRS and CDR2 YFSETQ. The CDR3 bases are TGCGCCAGCAGCTTCTTGGGACAGGGAACGGGCTCCACCTTC. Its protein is CASSFLGQGTGSTF.

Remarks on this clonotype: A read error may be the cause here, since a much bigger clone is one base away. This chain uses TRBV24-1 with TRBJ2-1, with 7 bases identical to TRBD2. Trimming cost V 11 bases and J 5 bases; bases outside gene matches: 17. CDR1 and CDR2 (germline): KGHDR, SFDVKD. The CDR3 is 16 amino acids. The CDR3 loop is CAKSSWGGCPNNEQFF. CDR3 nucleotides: TGTGCCAAGTCTAGCTGGGGGGGATGCCCTAACAATGAGCAGTTCTTC.

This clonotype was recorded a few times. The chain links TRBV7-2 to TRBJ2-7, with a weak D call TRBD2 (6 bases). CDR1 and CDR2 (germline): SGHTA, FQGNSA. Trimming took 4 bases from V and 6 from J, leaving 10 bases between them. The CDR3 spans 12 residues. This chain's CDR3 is CASSSGGVEQYF. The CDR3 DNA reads TGTGCCAGCAGCTCCGGAGGGGTCGAGCAGTACTTC.

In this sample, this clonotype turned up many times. CDR3 in DNA: TGTGCCAGCAGCTTAGCTGCTAGCCATGAGCAGTTCTTC. It encodes CASSLAASHEQFF. This sequence joins TRBV11-2 and TRBJ2-1; the D gene is possibly TRBD2 (5 bases). The CDR3 is 13 amino acids. V gave up 1 base and J gave up 8 bases, with 9 bases separating them. CDR1 is SGHAT, CDR2 FQNNGV, per germline.

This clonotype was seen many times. CDR3 amino acids: CAWTRGEHNEQFF. The CDR3 region has the DNA TGTGCCTGGACCAGGGGGGAGCACAATGAGCAGTTCTTC. The V gene is TRBV30, the J gene TRBJ2-1; the D gene is possibly TRBD1 (7 bases). Germline V CDR1 and CDR2: GTSNPN, SVGIG (reference sequence). V was cut by 4 bases and J by 5 bases, with 12 bases left in between. The CDR3 is made up of 13 amino acids.

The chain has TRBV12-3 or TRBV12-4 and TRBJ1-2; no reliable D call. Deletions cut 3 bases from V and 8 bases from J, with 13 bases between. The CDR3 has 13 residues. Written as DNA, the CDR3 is TGTGCCAGCAGTTTCCTGACTGGTGGGGGCTACACCTTC. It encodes CASSFLTGGGYTF.

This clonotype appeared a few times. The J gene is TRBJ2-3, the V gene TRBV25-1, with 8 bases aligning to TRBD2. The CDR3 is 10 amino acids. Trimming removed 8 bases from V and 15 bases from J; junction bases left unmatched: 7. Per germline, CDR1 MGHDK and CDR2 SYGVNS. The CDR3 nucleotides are TGTGCCAGCTACAGCGGGAGCTCCTATTTT. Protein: CASYSGSSYF.

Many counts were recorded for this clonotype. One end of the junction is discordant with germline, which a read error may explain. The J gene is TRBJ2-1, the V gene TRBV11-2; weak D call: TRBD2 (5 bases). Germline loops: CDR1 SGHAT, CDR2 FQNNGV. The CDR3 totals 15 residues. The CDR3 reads CASCFGGVRYNEQFF. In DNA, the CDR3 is TGTGCCAGCTGCTTCGGAGGAGTAAGGTACAATGAGCAGTTCTTC.

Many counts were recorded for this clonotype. CDR3 region: CASQTGITSIDEQYF. As DNA, the CDR3 is TGCGCCAGCCAGACAGGGATTACCTCCATCGACGAGCAGTACTTC. V and J are TRBV5-1 and TRBJ2-7; 7 bases match TRBD1. J gave up 5 bases and V 7 bases, and 15 bases lay outside the gene matches. The V gene's germline CDR1 is SGHRS and CDR2 YFSETQ. The CDR3 contains 15 residues.

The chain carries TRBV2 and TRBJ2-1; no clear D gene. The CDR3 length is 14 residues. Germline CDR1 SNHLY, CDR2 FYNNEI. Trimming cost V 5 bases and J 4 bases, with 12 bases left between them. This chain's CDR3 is CASSLSGIYNEQFF. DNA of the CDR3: TGTGCCAGCAGTCTTTCTGGGATTTACAATGAGCAGTTCTTC.

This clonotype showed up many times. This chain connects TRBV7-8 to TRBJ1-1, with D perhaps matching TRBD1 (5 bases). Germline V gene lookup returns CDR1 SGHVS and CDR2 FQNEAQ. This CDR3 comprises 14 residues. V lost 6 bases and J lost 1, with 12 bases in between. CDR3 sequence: CASSRGHSNTEAFF. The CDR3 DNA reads TGTGCCAGCAGTCGAGGACATTCGAACACTGAAGCTTTCTTT.

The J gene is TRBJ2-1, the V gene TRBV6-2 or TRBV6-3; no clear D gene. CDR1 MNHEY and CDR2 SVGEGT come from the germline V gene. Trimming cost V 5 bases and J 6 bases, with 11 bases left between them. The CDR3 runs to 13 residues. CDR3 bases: TGTGCCAGCAGTCATGGGCCGATCAATGAGCAGTTCTTC. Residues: CASSHGPINEQFF.

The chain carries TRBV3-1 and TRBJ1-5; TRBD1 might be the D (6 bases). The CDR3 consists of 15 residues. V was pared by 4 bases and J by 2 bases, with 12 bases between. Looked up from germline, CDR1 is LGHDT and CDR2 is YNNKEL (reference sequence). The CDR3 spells CASSREGDGNQPQHF. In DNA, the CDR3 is TGTGCCAGCAGCCGAGAGGGGGACGGCAATCAGCCCCAGCATTTT.

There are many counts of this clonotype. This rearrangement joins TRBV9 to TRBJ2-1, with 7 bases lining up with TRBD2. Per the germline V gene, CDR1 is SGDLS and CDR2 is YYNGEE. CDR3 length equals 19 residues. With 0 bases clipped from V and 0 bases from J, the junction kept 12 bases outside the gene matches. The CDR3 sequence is CASSVAAAGRIGSYNEQFF. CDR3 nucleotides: TGTGCCAGCAGCGTAGCGGCAGCGGGACGGATTGGCTCCTACAATGAGCAGTTCTTC.

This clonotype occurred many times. CDR3 nucleotides: TGCAGTGCTAGAGACCCTACTAGCGGGAGGTTCTACGAGCAGTACTTC. Amino acids: CSARDPTSGRFYEQYF. The rearrangement uses TRBV20-1 and TRBJ2-7; TRBD2 aligns across 12 bases. Per the germline V gene, CDR1 is DFQATT and CDR2 is SNEGSKA (reference sequence). V lost 0 bases, J lost 3 bases, and 6 bases stayed unmatched. This CDR3 contains 16 residues.

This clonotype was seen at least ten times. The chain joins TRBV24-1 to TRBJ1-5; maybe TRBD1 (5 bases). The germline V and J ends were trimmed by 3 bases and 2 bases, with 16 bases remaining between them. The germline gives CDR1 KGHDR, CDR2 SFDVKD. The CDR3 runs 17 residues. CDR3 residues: CATSDQTGEVGNQPQHF. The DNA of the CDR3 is TGTGCCACCAGTGATCAAACAGGTGAGGTGGGCAATCAGCCCCAGCATTTT.